A single sample is the source of the 14 T cell receptor beta chains below, sequenced in a study of control samples from healthy donors and cancer patients. The table came from immunoSEQ multiplex PCR; TCRdb's copy has only in-frame clones and leaves some out. The data contain 100,000 or so clones, roughly nine tenths of them singletons. Sequencing was performed on blood. These receptors originate from a woman aged 25 to 39 in good health.

The chain is built from TRBV20-1 and TRBJ2-3; D remains unclear. This CDR3 spans 11 amino acids. The V and J ends lost 5 bases and 0 bases respectively, with 3 bases between them. Germline CDR1 is DFQATT and CDR2 is SNEGSKA (reference sequence). CDR3 bases: TGCAGTGCTGTAAGCACAGATACGCAGTATTTT. Translated: CSAVSTDTQYF.

The rearrangement links TRBV7-9 to TRBJ2-7, with 10 bases lining up with TRBD2. The CDR3 covers 15 residues. Germline V lookup: CDR1 SEHNR, CDR2 FQNEAQ (reference sequence). The junction had 12 bases not matched to a gene; V was cut back by 6 bases and J by 7 bases. The CDR3 reads CASRTGAGGPREQYF. In DNA form, the CDR3 reads TGTGCCAGCAGGACCGGAGCGGGAGGGCCGAGAGAGCAGTACTTC.

The gene calls are TRBV20-1 and TRBJ2-7; D uncertain. V lost 7 bases to trimming and J lost 6 bases, with 13 bases between them. CDR1 is DFQATT, CDR2 SNEGSKA, per germline (reference sequence). The CDR3 contains 11 residues. In DNA, the CDR3 is TGCAGTGTTTACAGATCGGGCGAGCAGTACTTC. This sequence encodes CSVYRSGEQYF.

The chain employs TRBV10-1 and TRBJ1-3; 8 nucleotides agree with TRBD1. V lost 7 bases and J lost 2; bases outside the gene matches: 7. Germline V gene lookup returns CDR1 WNHNN and CDR2 SYGVQD (reference sequence). The CDR3 runs to 15 residues. Here the CDR3 reads CASTRDRNTGNTIYF. The CDR3 DNA sequence: TGCGCCAGCACTCGGGACAGGAATACTGGAAACACCATATATTTT.

V usage is TRBV2 and J usage is TRBJ2-2; no clear D. Germline values: CDR1 SNHLY, CDR2 FYNNEI. CDR3 size: 15 residues. V was pared by 4 bases and J by 3 bases, with 12 bases between. In DNA, the CDR3 is TGTGCCAGCAGTGCAAAGGACCATCACACCGGGGAGCTGTTTTTT. This sequence encodes CASSAKDHHTGELFF.

The chain links TRBV19 to TRBJ1-2, with 8 bases that match TRBD1. Germline V gene data show CDR1 as LNHDA and CDR2 as SQIVND (reference sequence). V was pared by 3 bases and J by 4 bases, with 4 bases of the junction left unmatched. This CDR3 region has 14 residues. CDR3 region: CASSIQGTGYGYTF. The CDR3 DNA sequence: TGTGCCAGTAGTATTCAGGGGACAGGCTATGGCTACACCTTC.

About this clone itself: An end of the junction does not agree with germline; a read error may underlie this. The chain combines TRBV11-2 with TRBJ1-4; 7 bases line up with TRBD1. Germline V lookup: CDR1 SGHAT, CDR2 FQNNGV. The CDR3 loop spans 12 amino acids. CDR3 DNA sequence: TGTGCCAGCAGCCCCTCGGGACAGCGTTTGATTTTT. The encoded protein is CASSPSGQRLIF.

Points on this clone: One junction end does not reproduce the germline sequence, and a read error may be involved. CDR3 sequence (DNA): TGTGCCGGCAGCTGGGGGGCAGGGGTCTCCTACGAGCAGTACTTC. Its translation is CAGSWGAGVSYEQYF. V is TRBV7-8 and J is TRBJ2-7, with D perhaps TRBD1 or TRBD2 (6 bases each). The CDR3 consists of 15 residues. Per the germline V gene, CDR1 is SGHVS and CDR2 is FQNEAQ. The whole variable domain, remainder taken from reference TRBV7-8 and TRBJ2-7, is GAGVSQSPRYKVAKRGQDVALRCDPISGHVSLFWYQQALGQGPEFLTYFQNEAQLDKSGLPSDRFFAERPEGSVSTLKIQRTQQEDSAVYLCAGSWGAGVSYEQYFGPGTRLTVT.

The DNA of the CDR3 is TGCGCCAGCAGCCCAACTGAGACGGGCAATTCACCCCTCCACTTT. It yields the protein CASSPTETGNSPLHF. The chain links TRBV5-1 to TRBJ1-6, with unresolved D. This CDR3 is built from 15 residues. Trimming shortened V by 4 bases and J by 7 bases, and 15 bases separated the two germline ends. Germline V gives CDR1 SGHRS, CDR2 YFSETQ. The full variable domain, in which reference TRBV5-1 and TRBJ1-6 provide the parts outside the CDR3, is KAGVTQTPRYLIKTRGQQVTLSCSPISGHRSVSWYQQTPGQGLQFLFEYFSETQRNKGNFPGRFSGRQFSNSRSEMNVSTLELGDSALYLCASSPTETGNSPLHFGNGTRLTVT.

V usage is TRBV19 and J usage is TRBJ1-4; TRBD1 aligns across 7 bases. V gave up 7 bases and J gave up 4 bases; unmatched junction bases: 9. Germline V gene sequence: CDR1 LNHDA, CDR2 SQIVND (reference sequence). This CDR3 is 15 amino acids long. The CDR3 is CASTPGDRFNEKLFF. In DNA, the CDR3 is TGTGCCAGTACCCCAGGGGACAGATTTAATGAAAAACTGTTTTTT.

This clone was found a few times. As DNA, the CDR3 is TGTGCCAGCAGCGTAGAACACTATGGCTACACCTTC. Protein product: CASSVEHYGYTF. This rearrangement joins TRBV9 to TRBJ1-2; D gene uncertain. Trimming took off 0 bases at V and 3 bases at J, with 3 bases between the two ends. The CDR3 runs 12 residues. Germline values: CDR1 SGDLS, CDR2 YYNGEE. Looking up the rest from reference TRBV9 and TRBJ1-2 gives the full variable domain: DSGVTQTPKHLITATGQRVTLRCSPRSGDLSVYWYQQSLDQGLQFLIQYYNGEERAKGNILERFSAQQFPDLHSELNLSSLELGDSALYFCASSVEHYGYTFGSGTRLTVV.

The genes are TRBV12-5 and TRBJ2-1; no firm D call. Germline assignment: CDR1 LGHNT and CDR2 FRNRAP. The CDR3 contains 18 residues. Trimming stripped 2 bases from V and 0 bases from J, with 17 bases between. The DNA for the CDR3 is TGTGCTAGTGGTTTGCCCTACATGACTGCGAGCTCCTACAATGAGCAGTTCTTC. This sequence encodes CASGLPYMTASSYNEQFF.

The chain links TRBV6-9 to TRBJ2-7; tentatively, D is TRBD1 (6 bases). Germline lookup yields CDR1 MNHGY and CDR2 SVAAGI. The V end was cut by 11 bases, the J end by 2 bases, with 16 bases between. CDR3 length: 13 amino acids. CDR3 in DNA: TGTGCCGGAGACAGGCCGATTACCTACGAGCAGTACTTC. Protein product: CAGDRPITYEQYF.

The chain carries TRBV7-3 and TRBJ1-1; no firm D call. With 4 bases removed from V and 1 base from J, the gap between germline ends came to 7 bases. CDR1 is SGHTA and CDR2 is FQGTGA in the germline V gene. This CDR3 is 13 amino acids long. The CDR3 sequence: CASSSGGNTEAFF. The CDR3 nucleotides are TGTGCCAGCAGCTCCGGAGGGAACACTGAAGCTTTCTTT.